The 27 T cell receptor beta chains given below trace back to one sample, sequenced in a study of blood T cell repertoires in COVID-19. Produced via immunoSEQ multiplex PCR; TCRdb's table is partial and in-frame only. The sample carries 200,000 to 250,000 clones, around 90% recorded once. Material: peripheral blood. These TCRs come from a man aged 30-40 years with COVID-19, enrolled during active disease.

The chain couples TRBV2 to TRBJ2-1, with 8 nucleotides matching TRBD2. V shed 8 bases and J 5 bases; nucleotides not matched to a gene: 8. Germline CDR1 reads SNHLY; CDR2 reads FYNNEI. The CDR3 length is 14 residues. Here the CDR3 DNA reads TGTGCCAGCTCCAGCGGGGGTATCCACAATGAGCAGTTCTTC. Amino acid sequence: CASSSGGIHNEQFF.

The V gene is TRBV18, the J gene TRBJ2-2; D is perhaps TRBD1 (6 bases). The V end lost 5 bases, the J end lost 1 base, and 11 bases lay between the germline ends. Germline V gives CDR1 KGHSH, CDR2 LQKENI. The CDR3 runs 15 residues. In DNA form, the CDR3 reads TGTGCCAGCTCATCTGGACAGATGAACACCGGGGAGCTGTTTTTT. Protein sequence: CASSSGQMNTGELFF.

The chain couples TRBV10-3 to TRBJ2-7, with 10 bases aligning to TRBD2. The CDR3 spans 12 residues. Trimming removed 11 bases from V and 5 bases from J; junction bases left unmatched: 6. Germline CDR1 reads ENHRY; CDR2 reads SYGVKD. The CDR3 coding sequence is TGTGCCGCCGCTAGCGGGGGACACGAGCAGTACTTC. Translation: CAAASGGHEQYF.

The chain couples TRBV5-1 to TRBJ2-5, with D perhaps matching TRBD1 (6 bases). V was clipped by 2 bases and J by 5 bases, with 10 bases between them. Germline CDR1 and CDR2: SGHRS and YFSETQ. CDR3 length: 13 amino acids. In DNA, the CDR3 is TGCGCCAGCAGCTTCGAGGGGGAGGAGACCCAGTACTTC. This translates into CASSFEGEETQYF.

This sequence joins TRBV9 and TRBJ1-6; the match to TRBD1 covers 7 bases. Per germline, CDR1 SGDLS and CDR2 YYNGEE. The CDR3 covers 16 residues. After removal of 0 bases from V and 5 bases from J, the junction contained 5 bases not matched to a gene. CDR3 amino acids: CASSVDGTVDNSPLHF. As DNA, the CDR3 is TGTGCCAGCAGCGTAGATGGGACAGTTGATAATTCACCCCTCCACTTT.

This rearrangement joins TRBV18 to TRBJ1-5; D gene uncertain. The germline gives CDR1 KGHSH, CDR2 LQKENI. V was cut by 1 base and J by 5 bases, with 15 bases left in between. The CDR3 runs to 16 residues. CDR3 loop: CASSPQGSIADQPQHF. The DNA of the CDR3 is TGTGCCAGCTCACCACAAGGAAGTATAGCGGATCAGCCCCAGCATTTT.

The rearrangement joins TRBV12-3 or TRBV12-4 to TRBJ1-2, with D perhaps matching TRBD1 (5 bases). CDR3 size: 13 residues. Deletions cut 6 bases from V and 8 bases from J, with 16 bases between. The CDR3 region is CASSSRDSGGYTF. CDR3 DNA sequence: TGTGCCAGCAGCTCTCGGGACTCGGGCGGCTACACCTTC.

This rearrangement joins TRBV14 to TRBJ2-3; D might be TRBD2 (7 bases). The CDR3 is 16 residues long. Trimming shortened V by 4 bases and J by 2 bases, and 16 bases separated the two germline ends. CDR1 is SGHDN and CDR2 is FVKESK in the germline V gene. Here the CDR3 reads CASSLWGGRNTDTQYF. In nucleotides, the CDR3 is TGTGCCAGCAGCCTATGGGGGGGCCGGAACACAGATACGCAGTATTTT.

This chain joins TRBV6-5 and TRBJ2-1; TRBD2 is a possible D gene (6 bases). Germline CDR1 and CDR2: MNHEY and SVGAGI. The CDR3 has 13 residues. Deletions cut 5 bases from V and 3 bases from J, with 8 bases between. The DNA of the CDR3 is TGTGCCAGCAGTCTTAGCGGCTACAATGAGCAGTTCTTC. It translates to CASSLSGYNEQFF.

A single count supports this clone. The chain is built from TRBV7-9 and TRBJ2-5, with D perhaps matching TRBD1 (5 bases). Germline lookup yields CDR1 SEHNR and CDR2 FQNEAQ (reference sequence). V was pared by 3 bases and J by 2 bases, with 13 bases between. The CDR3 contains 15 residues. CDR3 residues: CASSFGQSTQETQYF. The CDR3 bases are TGTGCCAGCAGCTTTGGACAATCTACACAAGAGACCCAGTACTTC.

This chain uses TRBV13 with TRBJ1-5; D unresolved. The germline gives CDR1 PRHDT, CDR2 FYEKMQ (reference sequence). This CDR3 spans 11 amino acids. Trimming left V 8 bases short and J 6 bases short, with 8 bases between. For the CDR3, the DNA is TGTGCCAGCGAGGCCCGTCAGCCCCAGCATTTT. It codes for CASEARQPQHF.

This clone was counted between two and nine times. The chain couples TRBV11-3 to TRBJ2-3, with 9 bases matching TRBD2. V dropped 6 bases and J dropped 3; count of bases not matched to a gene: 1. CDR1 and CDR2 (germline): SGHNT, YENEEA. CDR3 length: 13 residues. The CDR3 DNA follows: TGTGCCAGCAGGGCGGGGGGGACAGATACGCAGTATTTT. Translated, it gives CASRAGGTDTQYF.

In nucleotides, the CDR3 is TGTGCCATCAGCCCATCAGGGGGTGGGAATTCACCCCTCCACTTT. This translates into CAISPSGGGNSPLHF. The chain uses TRBV10-3 and TRBJ1-6, with TRBD1 matching over 7 bases. This CDR3 contains 15 residues. Per germline, CDR1 ENHRY and CDR2 SYGVKD. Trimming removed 6 bases from V and 7 bases from J; junction bases left unmatched: 9.

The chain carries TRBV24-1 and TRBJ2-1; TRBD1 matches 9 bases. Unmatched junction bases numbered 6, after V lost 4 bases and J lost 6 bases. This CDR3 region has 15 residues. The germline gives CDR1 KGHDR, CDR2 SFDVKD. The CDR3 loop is CATSEPGTGSNEQFF. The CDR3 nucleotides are TGTGCCACCAGTGAGCCCGGGACAGGGAGCAATGAGCAGTTCTTC.

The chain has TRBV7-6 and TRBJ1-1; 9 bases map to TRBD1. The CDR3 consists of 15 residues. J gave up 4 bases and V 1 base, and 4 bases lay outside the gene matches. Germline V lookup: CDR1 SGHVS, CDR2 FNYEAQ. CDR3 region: CASSLVATGGTEAFF. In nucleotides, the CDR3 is TGTGCCAGCAGCTTAGTTGCGACAGGGGGCACTGAAGCTTTCTTT.

The DNA of the CDR3 is TGTGCCAGCAGCCGCGTCTACGAGCAGTACTTC. Translation gives CASSRVYEQYF. The rearrangement joins TRBV5-6 to TRBJ2-7; unclear D gene. This CDR3 contains 11 residues. V gave up 4 bases and J gave up 3 bases, with 5 bases separating them. Germline V gene sequence: CDR1 SGHDT, CDR2 YYEEEE.

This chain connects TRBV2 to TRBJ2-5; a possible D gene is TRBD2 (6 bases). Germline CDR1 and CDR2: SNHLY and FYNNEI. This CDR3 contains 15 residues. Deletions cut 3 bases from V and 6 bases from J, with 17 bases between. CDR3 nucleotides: TGTGCCAGCAGTGATTGGGCCGGGGGTACTCAGACCCAGTACTTC. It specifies CASSDWAGGTQTQYF.

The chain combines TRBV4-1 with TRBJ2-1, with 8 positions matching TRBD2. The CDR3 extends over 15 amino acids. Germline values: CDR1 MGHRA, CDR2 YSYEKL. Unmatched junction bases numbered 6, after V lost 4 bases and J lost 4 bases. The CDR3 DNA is TGCGCCAGCAGCCCTGGACTAGCTCAGTACAATGAGCAGTTCTTC. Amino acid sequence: CASSPGLAQYNEQFF.

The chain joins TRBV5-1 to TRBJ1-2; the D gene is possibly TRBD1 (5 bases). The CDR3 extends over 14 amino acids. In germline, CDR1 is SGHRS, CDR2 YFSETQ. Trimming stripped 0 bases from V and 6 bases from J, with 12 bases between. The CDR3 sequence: CASSLAGPTDGYTF. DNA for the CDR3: TGCGCCAGCAGCTTGGCAGGGCCAACGGATGGCTACACCTTC.

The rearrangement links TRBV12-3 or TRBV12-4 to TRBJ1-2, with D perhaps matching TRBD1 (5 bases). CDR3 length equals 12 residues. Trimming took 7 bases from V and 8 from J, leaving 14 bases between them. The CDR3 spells CASKPGFDGYTF. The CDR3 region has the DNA TGTGCCAGCAAACCAGGGTTCGACGGCTACACCTTC.

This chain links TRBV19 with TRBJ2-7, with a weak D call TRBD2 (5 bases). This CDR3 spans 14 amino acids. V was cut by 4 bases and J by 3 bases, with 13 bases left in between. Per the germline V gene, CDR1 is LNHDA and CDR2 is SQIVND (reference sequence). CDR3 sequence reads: CASSTDGEIYEQYF. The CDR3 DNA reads TGTGCCAGTAGTACTGACGGGGAAATCTACGAGCAGTACTTC.

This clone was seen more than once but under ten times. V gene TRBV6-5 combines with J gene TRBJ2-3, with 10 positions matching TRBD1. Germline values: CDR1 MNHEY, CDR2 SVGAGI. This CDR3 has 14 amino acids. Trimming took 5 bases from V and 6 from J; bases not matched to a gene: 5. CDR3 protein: CASSTGQGSDTQYF. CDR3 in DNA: TGTGCCAGCAGTACGGGACAGGGGTCGGATACGCAGTATTTT.

The CDR3 coding sequence is TGTGCCAGTAGTATGACAGGGTCGAGGGAAAAACTGTTTTTT. Its protein product is CASSMTGSREKLFF. This chain links TRBV19 with TRBJ1-4; 7 bases are shared with TRBD1. Germline lookup yields CDR1 LNHDA and CDR2 SQIVND (reference sequence). The CDR3 totals 14 residues. With 3 bases clipped from V and 8 bases from J, the junction kept 6 bases outside the gene matches.

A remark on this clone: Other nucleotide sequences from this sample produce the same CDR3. The DNA of the CDR3 is TGTGCCAGCAGCTCAATAGCGGGGCAAGAGACCCAGTACTTC. This sequence encodes CASSSIAGQETQYF. This rearrangement joins TRBV7-9 to TRBJ2-5; 8 bases are a match to TRBD2. V was clipped by 4 bases and J by 2 bases; unmatched bases: 3. This CDR3 comprises 14 residues. The germline V gene encodes CDR1 SEHNR and CDR2 FQNEAQ (reference sequence).

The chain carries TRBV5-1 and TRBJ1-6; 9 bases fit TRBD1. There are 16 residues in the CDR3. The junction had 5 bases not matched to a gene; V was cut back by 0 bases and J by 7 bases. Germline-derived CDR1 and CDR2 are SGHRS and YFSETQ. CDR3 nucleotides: TGCGCCAGCAGCTTGGACAGGGGGCAGGGAAATTCACCCCTCCACTTT. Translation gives CASSLDRGQGNSPLHF.

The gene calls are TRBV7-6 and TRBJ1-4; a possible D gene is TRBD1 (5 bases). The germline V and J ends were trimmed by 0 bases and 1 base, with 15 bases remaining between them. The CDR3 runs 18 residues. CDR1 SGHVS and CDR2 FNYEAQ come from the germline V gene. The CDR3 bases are TGTGCCAGCAGCTTAGCTGGAGGGGATCTGGGAACTAATGAAAAACTGTTTTTT. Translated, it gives CASSLAGGDLGTNEKLFF.

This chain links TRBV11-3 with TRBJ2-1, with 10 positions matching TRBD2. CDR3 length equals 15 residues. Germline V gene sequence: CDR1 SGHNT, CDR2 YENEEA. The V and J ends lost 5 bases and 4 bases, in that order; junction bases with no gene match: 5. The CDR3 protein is CASSPGTSAYNEQFF. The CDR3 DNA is TGTGCCAGCAGCCCCGGGACTAGCGCATACAATGAGCAGTTCTTC.